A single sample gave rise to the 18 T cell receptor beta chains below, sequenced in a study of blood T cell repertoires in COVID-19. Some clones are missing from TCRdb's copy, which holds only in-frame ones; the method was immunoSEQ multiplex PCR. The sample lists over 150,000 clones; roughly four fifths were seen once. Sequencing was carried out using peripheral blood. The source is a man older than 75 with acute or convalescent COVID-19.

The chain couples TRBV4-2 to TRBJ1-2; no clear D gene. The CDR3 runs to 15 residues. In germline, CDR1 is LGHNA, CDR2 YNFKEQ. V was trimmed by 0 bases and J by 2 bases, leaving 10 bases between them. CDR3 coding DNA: TGTGCCAGCAGCCAAGATCGTGGCAGGAACTATGGCTACACCTTC. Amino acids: CASSQDRGRNYGYTF.

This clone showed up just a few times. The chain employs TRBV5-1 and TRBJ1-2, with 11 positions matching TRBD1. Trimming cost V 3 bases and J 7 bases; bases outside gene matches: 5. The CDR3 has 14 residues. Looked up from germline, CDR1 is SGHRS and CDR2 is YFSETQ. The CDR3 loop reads CASSSGQGAVGYTF. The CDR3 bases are TGCGCCAGCAGCTCCGGACAGGGGGCGGTTGGCTACACCTTC.

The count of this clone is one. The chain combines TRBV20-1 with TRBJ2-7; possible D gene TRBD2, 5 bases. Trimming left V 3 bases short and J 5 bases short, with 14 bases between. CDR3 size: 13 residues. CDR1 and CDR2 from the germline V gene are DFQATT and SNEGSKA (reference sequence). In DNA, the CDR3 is TGCAGTGCTAGTGGCACGGGGTACGACGAGCAGTACTTC. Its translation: CSASGTGYDEQYF.

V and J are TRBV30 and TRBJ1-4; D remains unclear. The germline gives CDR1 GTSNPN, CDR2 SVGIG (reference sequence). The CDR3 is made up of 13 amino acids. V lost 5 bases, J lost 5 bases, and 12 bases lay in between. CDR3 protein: CAWGSSPNEKLFF. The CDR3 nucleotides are TGTGCCTGGGGGTCTAGTCCGAATGAAAAACTGTTTTTT.

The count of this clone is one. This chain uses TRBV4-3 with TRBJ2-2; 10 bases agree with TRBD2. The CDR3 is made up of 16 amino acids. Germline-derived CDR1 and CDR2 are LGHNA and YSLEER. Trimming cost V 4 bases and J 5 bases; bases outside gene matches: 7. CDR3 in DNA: TGCGCCAGCAGCCCCATGCTTAGCGGGGGGACCGGGGAGCTGTTTTTT. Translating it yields CASSPMLSGGTGELFF.

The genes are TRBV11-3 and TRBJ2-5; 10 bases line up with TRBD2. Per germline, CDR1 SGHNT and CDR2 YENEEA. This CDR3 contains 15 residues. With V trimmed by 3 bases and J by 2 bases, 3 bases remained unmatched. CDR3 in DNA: TGTGCCAGCAGCTTTCTAGCGGGGGATCAAGAGACCCAGTACTTC. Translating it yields CASSFLAGDQETQYF.

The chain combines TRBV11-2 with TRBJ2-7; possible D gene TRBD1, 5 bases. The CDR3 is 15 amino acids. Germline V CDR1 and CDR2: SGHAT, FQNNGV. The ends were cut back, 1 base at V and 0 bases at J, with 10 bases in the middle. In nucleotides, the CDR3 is TGTGCCAGCAGCTTAGGGTGGGGCGGCTCCTACGAGCAGTACTTC. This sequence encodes CASSLGWGGSYEQYF. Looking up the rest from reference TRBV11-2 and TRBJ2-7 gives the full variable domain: EAGVAQSPRYKIIEKRQSVAFWCNPISGHATLYWYQQILGQGPKLLIQFQNNGVVDDSQLPKDRFSAERLKGVDSTLKIQPAKLEDSAVYLCASSLGWGGSYEQYFGPGTRLTVT.

CDR3 loop: CASSYINTGELFF. CDR3 bases: TGTGCCAGCAGTTATATAAACACCGGGGAGCTGTTTTTT. This sequence joins TRBV2 and TRBJ2-2, with no clear D. This CDR3 spans 13 amino acids. Germline V CDR1 and CDR2: SNHLY, FYNNEI. Trimming took off 5 bases at V and 2 bases at J, with 6 bases between the two ends.

DNA for the CDR3: TGTGCCAGCAGTTCCCCGGCTAGCGAGAGCACAGATACGCAGTATTTT. Translating it yields CASSSPASESTDTQYF. J is TRBJ2-3 and V is TRBV6-5, with a possible D match to TRBD2 (6 bases). V shed 4 bases and J shed 0 bases, with 14 bases lying between them. Germline CDR1 and CDR2: MNHEY and SVGAGI. The CDR3 length is 16 residues.

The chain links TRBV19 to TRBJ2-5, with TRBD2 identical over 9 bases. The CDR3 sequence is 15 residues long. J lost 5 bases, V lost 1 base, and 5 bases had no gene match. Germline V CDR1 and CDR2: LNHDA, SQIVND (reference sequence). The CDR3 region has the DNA TGTGCCAGTAGTATAGTTAGCGGGGGTTATGAGACCCAGTACTTC. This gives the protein CASSIVSGGYETQYF.

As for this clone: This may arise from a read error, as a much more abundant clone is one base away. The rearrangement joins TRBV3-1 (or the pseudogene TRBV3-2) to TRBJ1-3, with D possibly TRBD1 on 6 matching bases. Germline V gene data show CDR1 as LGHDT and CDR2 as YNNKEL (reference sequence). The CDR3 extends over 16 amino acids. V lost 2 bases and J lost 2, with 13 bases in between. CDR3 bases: TGTGCCAGCAGCCAATACCGGGGGGCAACTGGAAACACCATATATTTT. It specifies CASSQYRGATGNTIYF.

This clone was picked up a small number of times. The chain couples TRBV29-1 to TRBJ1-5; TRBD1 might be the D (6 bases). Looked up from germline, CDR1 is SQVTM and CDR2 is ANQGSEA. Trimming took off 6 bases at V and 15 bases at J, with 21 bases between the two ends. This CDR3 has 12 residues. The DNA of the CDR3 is TGCAGCGTCCAAGGTGGCGACAGGTCTATGCATTTT. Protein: CSVQGGDRSMHF.

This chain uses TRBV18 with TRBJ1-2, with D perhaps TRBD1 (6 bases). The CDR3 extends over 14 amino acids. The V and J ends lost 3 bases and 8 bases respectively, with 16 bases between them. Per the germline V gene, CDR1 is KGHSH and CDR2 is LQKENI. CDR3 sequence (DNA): TGTGCCAGCTCACCCTTTACAGGGTTTGAGGGCTACACCTTC. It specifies CASSPFTGFEGYTF.

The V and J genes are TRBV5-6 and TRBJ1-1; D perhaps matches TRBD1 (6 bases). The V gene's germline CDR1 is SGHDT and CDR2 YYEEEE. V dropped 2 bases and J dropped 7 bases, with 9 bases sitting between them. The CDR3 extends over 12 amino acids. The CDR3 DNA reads TGTGCCAGCAGCTTTTCGACAGGTGAAGCTTTCTTT. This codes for CASSFSTGEAFF.

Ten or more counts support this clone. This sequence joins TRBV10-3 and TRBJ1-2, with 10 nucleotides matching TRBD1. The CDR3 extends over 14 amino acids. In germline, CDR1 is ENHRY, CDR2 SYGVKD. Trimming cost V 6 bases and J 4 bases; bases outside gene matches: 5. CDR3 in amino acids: CAIRGTGAGYGYTF. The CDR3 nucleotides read TGTGCCATCAGGGGGACAGGGGCCGGCTATGGCTACACCTTC.

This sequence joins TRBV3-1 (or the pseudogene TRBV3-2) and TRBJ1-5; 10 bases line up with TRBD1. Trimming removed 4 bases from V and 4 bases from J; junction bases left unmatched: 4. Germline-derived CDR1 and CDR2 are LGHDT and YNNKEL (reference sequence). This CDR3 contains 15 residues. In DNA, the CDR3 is TGTGCCAGCAGCCCTGGGACAGGGGTAAATCAGCCCCAGCATTTT. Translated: CASSPGTGVNQPQHF.

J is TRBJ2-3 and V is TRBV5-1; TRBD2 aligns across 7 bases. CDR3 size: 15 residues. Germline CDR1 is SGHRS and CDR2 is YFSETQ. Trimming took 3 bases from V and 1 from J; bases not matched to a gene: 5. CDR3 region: CASSSAGDRTDTQYF. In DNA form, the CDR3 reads TGCGCCAGCAGCTCGGCGGGGGACCGCACAGATACGCAGTATTTT. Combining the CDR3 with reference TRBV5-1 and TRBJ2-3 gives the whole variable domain KAGVTQTPRYLIKTRGQQVTLSCSPISGHRSVSWYQQTPGQGLQFLFEYFSETQRNKGNFPGRFSGRQFSNSRSEMNVSTLELGDSALYLCASSSAGDRTDTQYFGPGTRLTVL.

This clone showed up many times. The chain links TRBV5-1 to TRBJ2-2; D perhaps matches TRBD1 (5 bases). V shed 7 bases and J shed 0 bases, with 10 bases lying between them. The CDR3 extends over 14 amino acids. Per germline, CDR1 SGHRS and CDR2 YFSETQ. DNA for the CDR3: TGCGCCAGCCGACAGTTCGCGAACACCGGGGAGCTGTTTTTT. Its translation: CASRQFANTGELFF.